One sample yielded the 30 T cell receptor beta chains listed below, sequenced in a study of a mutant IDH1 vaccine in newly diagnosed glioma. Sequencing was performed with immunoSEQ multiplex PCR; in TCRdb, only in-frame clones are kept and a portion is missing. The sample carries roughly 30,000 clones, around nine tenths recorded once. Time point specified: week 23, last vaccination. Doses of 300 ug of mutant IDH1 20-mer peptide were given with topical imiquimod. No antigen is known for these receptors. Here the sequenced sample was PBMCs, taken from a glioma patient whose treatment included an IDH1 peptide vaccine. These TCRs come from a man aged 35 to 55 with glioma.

Here the CDR3 reads CAISESDRGGQPQHF. CDR3 coding DNA: TGTGCCATCAGTGAGTCGGACAGGGGCGGGCAGCCCCAGCATTTT. This sequence joins TRBV10-3 and TRBJ1-5, with TRBD1 matching 9 bases. This CDR3 has 15 residues. V shed 0 bases and J 7 bases; nucleotides not matched to a gene: 4. CDR1 and CDR2 from the germline V gene are ENHRY and SYGVKD.

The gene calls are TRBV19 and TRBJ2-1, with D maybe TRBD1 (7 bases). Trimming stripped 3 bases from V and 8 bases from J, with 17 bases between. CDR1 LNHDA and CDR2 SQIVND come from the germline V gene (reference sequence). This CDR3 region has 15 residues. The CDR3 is CASSIFRQGGDEQFF. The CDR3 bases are TGTGCCAGTAGTATCTTCCGGCAGGGGGGAGATGAGCAGTTCTTC. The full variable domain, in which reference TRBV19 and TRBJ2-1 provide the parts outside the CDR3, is DGGITQSPKYLFRKEGQNVTLSCEQNLNHDAMYWYRQDPGQGLRLIYYSQIVNDFQKGDIAEGYSVSREKKESFPLTVTSAQKNPTAFYLCASSIFRQGGDEQFFGPGTRLTVL.

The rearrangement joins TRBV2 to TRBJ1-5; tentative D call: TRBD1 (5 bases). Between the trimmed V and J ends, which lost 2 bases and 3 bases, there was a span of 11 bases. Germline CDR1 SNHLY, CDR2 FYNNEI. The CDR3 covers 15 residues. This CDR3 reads CASSEQGNPNQPQHF. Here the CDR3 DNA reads TGTGCCAGCAGTGAACAGGGCAACCCCAATCAGCCCCAGCATTTT.

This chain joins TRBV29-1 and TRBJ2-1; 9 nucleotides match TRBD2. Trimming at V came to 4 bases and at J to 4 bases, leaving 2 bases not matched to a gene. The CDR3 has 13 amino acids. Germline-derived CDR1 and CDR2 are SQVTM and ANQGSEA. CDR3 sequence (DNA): TGCAGCGTTGCCAGCGGGAGGTACAATGAGCAGTTCTTC. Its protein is CSVASGRYNEQFF.

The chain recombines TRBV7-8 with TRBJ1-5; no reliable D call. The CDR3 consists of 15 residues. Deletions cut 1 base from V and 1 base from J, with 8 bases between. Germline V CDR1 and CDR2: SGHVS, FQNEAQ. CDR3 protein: CASSLGSGSNQPQHF. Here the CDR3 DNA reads TGTGCCAGCAGCTTAGGATCAGGAAGCAATCAGCCCCAGCATTTT.

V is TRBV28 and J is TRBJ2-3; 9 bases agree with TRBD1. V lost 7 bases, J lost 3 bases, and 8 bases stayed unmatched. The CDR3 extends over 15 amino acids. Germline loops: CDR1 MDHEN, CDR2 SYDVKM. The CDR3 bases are TGTGCCAGCACCTACCGCGACAGGGGGACAGATACGCAGTATTTT. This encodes CASTYRDRGTDTQYF.

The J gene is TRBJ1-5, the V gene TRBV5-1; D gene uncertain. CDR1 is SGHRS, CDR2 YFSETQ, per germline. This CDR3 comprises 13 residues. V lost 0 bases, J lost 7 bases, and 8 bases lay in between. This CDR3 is CASSLEGRQPQHF. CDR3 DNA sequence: TGCGCCAGCAGCTTGGAAGGGAGGCAGCCCCAGCATTTT.

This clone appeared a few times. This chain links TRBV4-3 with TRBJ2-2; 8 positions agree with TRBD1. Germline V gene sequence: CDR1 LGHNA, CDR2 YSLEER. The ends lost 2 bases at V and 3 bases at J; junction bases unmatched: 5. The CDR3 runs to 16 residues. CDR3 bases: TGCGCCAGCAGCCAAAGGACAGGGCCTTACACCGGGGAGCTGTTTTTT. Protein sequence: CASSQRTGPYTGELFF.

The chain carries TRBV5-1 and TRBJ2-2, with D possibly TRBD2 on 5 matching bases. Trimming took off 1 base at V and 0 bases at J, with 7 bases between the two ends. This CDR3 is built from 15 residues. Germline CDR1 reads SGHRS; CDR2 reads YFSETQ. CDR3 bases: TGCGCCAGCAGCTTGATCGGGACGAACACCGGGGAGCTGTTTTTT. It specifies CASSLIGTNTGELFF.

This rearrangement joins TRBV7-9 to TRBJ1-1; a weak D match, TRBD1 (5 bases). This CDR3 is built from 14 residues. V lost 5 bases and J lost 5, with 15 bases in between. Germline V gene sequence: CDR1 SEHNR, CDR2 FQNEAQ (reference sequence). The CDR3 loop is CASSLGEGRTEAFF. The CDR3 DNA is TGTGCCAGCAGCCTAGGGGAGGGGAGGACTGAAGCTTTCTTT.

The CDR3 DNA is TGTGCCATCCAGGGGTCACCCCTCCACTTT. Protein product: CAIQGSPLHF. The genes are TRBV5-6 and TRBJ1-6, with a tentative D call TRBD1 (6 bases). The germline CDR1 and CDR2 sequences are SGHDT and YYEEEE. This CDR3 contains 10 residues. Trimming left V 9 bases short and J 10 bases short, with 8 bases between.

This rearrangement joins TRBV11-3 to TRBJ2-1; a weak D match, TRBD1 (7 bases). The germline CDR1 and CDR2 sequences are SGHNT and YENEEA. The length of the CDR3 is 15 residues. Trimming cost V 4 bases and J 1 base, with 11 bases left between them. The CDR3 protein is CASSSTGRSYNEQFF. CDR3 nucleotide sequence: TGTGCCAGCAGCTCGACAGGGAGGTCCTACAATGAGCAGTTCTTC.

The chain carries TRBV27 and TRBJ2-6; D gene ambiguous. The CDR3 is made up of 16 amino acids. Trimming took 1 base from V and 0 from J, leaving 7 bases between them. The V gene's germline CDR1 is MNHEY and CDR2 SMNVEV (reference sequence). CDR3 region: CASSLWRSSGANVLTF. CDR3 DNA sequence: TGTGCCAGCAGTTTATGGCGGAGCTCTGGGGCCAACGTCCTGACTTTC.

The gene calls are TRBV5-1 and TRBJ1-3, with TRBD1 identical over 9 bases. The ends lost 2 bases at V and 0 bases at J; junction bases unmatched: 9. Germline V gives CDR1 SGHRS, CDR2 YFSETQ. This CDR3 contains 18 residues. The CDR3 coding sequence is TGCGCCAGCAGCTTCGGGACAGGGCCATTAGGCTCTGGAAACACCATATATTTT. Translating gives CASSFGTGPLGSGNTIYF.

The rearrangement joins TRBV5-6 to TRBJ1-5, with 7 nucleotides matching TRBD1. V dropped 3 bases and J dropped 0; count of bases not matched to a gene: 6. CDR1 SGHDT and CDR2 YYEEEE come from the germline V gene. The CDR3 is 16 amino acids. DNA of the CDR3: TGTGCCAGCAGCTCCGGAGGACAGGTTAGCAATCAGCCCCAGCATTTT. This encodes CASSSGGQVSNQPQHF.

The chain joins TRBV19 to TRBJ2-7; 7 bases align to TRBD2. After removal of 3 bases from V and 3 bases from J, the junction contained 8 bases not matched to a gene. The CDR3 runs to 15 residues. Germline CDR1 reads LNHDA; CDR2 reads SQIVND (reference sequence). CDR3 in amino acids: CASSITAGPSYEQYF. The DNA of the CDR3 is TGTGCCAGTAGTATCACAGCGGGACCAAGCTACGAGCAGTACTTC.

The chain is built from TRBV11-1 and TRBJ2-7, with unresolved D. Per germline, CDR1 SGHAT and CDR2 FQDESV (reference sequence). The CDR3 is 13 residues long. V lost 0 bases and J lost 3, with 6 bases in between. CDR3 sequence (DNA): TGTGCCAGCAGCTTAGCAGGGTTCTACGAGCAGTACTTC. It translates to CASSLAGFYEQYF.

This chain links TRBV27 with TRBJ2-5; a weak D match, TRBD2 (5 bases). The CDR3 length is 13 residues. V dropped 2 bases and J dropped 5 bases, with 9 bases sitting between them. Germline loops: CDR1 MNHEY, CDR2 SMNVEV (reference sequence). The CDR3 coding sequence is TGTGCCAGCAGTTTACTCACGGGGGAGACCCAGTACTTC. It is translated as CASSLLTGETQYF.

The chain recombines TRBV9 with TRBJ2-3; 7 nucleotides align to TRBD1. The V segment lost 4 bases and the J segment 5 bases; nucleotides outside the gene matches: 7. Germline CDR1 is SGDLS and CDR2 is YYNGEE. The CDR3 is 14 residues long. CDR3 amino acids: CASSPTHRGDTQYF. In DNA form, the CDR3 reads TGTGCCAGCAGCCCTACTCACAGGGGAGATACGCAGTATTTT.

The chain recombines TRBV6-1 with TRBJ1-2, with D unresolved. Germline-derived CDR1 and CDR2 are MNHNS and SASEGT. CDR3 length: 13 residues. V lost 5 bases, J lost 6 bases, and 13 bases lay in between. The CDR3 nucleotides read TGTGCCAGCAGTCGGTCCCACCTCGATGGCTACACCTTC. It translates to CASSRSHLDGYTF.

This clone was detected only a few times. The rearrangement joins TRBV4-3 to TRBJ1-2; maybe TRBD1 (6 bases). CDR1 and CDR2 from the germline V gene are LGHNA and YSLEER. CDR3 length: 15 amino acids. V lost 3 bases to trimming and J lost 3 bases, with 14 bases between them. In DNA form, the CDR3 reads TGCGCCAGCAGCCAGTTTACAGGGCCCGACTATGGCTACACCTTC. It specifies CASSQFTGPDYGYTF.

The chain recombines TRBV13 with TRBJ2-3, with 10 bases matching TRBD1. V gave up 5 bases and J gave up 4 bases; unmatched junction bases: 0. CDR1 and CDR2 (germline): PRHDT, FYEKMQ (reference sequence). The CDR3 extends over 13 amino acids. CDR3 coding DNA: TGTGCCAGCAGCGGGACAGGGGCAGATACGCAGTATTTT. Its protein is CASSGTGADTQYF. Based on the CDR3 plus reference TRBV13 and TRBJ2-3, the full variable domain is AAGVIQSPRHLIKEKRETATLKCYPIPRHDTVYWYQQGPGQDPQFLISFYEKMQSDKGSIPDRFSAQQFSDYHSELNMSSLELGDSALYFCASSGTGADTQYFGPGTRLTVL.

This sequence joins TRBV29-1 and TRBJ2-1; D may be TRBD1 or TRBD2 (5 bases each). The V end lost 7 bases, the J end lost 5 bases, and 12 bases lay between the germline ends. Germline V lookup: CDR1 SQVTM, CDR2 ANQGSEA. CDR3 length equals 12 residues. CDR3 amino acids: CSAGPPDNEQFF. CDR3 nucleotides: TGCAGCGCGGGGCCTCCAGACAATGAGCAGTTCTTC.

The CDR3 DNA reads as TGTGCCAGCAGCCAAAAAGGGGGGGTGAGCAATCAGCCCCAGCATTTT. It yields the protein CASSQKGGVSNQPQHF. The chain recombines TRBV7-2 with TRBJ1-5; weak D call: TRBD1 (6 bases). The V and J ends lost 5 bases and 1 base respectively, with 15 bases between them. There are 16 residues in the CDR3. Germline loops: CDR1 SGHTA, CDR2 FQGNSA.

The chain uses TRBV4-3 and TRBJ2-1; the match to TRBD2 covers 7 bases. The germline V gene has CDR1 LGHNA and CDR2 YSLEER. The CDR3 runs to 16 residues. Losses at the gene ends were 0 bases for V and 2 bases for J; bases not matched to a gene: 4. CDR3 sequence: CASSQEAGVAYNEQFF. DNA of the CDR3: TGCGCCAGCAGCCAAGAGGCGGGAGTGGCCTACAATGAGCAGTTCTTC.

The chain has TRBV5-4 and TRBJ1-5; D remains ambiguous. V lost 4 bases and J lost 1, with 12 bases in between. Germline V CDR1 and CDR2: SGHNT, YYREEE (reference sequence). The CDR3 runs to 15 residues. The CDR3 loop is CASSLGRGSNQPQHF. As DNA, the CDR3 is TGTGCCAGCAGCCTTGGACGGGGAAGCAATCAGCCCCAGCATTTT.

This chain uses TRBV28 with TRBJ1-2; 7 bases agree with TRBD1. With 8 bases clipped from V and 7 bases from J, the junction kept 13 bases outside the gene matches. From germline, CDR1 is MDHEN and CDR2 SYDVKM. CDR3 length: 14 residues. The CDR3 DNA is TGTGCCAGCCGCATTGAAACAGGGGTCGGTGGCTACACCTTC. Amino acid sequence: CASRIETGVGGYTF.

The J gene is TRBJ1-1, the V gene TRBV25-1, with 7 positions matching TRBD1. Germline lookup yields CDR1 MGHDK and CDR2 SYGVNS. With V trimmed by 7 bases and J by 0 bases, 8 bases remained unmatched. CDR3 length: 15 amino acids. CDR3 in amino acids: CASKPPGQMNTEAFF. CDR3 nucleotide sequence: TGTGCCAGCAAGCCTCCGGGACAGATGAACACTGAAGCTTTCTTT.

For the CDR3, the DNA is TGTGCCAGCACCAGGGGAAATCAGCCCCAGCATTTT. Encoded protein: CASTRGNQPQHF. V gene TRBV6-6 combines with J gene TRBJ1-5; the D gene is possibly TRBD1 (6 bases). This CDR3 comprises 12 residues. Trimming stripped 7 bases from V and 4 bases from J, with 8 bases between. Germline values: CDR1 MNHNY, CDR2 SVGAGI (reference sequence).

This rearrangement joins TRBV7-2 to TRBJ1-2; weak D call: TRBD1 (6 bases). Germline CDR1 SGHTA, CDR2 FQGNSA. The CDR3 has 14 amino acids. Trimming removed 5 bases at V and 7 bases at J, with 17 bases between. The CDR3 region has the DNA TGTGCCAGCAGCCCGTTGATGGGGGGCGCTGGCTACACCTTC. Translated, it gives CASSPLMGGAGYTF.